The clone carrying this T cell receptor (beta chain) showed up many times. What it binds is unknown. V lost 1 base to trimming and J lost 5 bases; unmatched junction nucleotides: 10. The germline V gene has CDR1 SGHTA and CDR2 FQGNSA. The CDR3 loop spans 16 amino acids. This sample was included in a study of Graves' ophthalmopathy and Graves' hyperthyroidism. Across the study: Stable hyperthyroidism referred to disease that showed no ophthalmopathy within 18 months of follow-up. Study-level findings and limits: Blood also contained most of the expanded thyroid clonotypes above 0.001 frequency. A classifier, a 13-signature model, separated ophthalmopathy from stable hyperthyroidism with roughly 86% sensitivity and about 81% specificity.

TCR beta CDR3 amplification used RNA transcripts. HTBI primers were employed in first-round RT-PCR, then a second-round multiplex PCR followed. In TCRdb, the multiplex PCR reads were re-called with MiXCR into one record per CDR3 protein. The table shows roughly 600,000 distinct CDR3 sequences, with roughly 40% occurring only once. Aged 18 to 65, the patients with hyperthyroidism had under 2 months' duration and were newly diagnosed. This sequence joins TRBV7-2 and TRBJ1-1; 7 bases agree with TRBD1. Sequences were obtained from peripheral blood or thyroid tissue (not recorded which). The TCR was taken from an adult man with Graves' hyperthyroidism. CDR3 in DNA: TGTGCCAGCAGCTTAGAATTTTTCAGGGGGAGGACTGAAGCTTTCTTT. It is translated as CASSLEFFRGRTEAFF.